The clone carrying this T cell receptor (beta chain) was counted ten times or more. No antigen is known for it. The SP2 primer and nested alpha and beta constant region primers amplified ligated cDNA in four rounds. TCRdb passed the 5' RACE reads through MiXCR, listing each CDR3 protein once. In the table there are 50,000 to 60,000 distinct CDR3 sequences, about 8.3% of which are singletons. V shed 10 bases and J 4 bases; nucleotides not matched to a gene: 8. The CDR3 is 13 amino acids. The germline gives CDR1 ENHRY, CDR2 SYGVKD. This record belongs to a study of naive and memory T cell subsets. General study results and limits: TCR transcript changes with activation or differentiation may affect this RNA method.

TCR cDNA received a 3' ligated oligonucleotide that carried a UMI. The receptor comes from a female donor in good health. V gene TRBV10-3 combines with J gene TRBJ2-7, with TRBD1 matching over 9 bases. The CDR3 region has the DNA TGTGCCACCTCCCGGGACAGGGCTTACGAGCAGTACTTC. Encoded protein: CATSRDRAYEQYF.